This T cell receptor beta chain derives from a study of cytomegalovirus exposure and HLA in healthy donors. Study-level results: The authors later linked a missense DCLRE1C variant to TCR beta V- and J-gene trimming.

V shed 7 bases and J shed 5 bases, with 14 bases lying between them. Germline loops: CDR1 MNHNY, CDR2 SVGAGI (reference sequence). This CDR3 comprises 13 residues. On this clone itself: Its antigen is as yet unknown.

A multiplex PCR was run with 60 Vbeta primers and 13 Jbeta primers. The protocol was immunoSEQ multiplex PCR, while the TCRdb copy is restricted to in-frame clones and leaves out a portion. Of some 150,000 clones detected, roughly 77% appear once; the ten largest clones hold 3.5%. Source material: PBMCs. The source is a human donor in good health. The chain has TRBV6-6 and TRBJ1-1, with D uncertain. The DNA of the CDR3 is TGTGCCAGCACCACGGAGGAGAGTACTGAAGCTTTCTTT. This sequence encodes CASTTEESTEAFF.